The present entry profiles one T cell receptor (beta chain) with its context. This entry is derived from a study of monozygotic twins with cystic fibrosis. TCRdb's copy holds only in-frame clones and misses some; the assay was immunoSEQ multiplex PCR. The sample records fewer than 25,000 clones, approximately 87% being singletons. The clonotype comes from a woman under 40 with cystic fibrosis. Specimen: blood.

In DNA form, the CDR3 reads TGTGCCAGCAGCCCAAGCGATTCCTACAATGAGCAGTTCTTC. It codes for CASSPSDSYNEQFF. The chain has TRBV9 and TRBJ2-1; D gene unclear. CDR3 length equals 14 residues. Trimming took 4 bases from V and 1 from J, leaving 9 bases between them. Germline V gene lookup returns CDR1 SGDLS and CDR2 YYNGEE.